This is a list of T cell receptor delta chains from one sample in a study of gamma-delta T cells after stem cell transplantation. TCRdb made new clone calls on the RT-PCR reads using CATT. The sample shows 13,000 or so delta-chain clones, approximately 32% of them seen only once. Specimen: gamma-delta T cells. The receptors derive from a human donor. It is not recorded whose cells these are; they may come from a transplant donor. Both conserved end residues are part of each CDR3. The D gene is left open where the match is weak. Some rows mark clone size as missing; the rest say once, few, many or name a class of expanded clone.

>TRDJ1|.|TRDD3|TRDV2
TGTGCCTGTGACAGCTATACCCACTGGGGGATACAGGGGACCGATAAACTCATCTTT
CACDSYTHWGIQGTDKLIF
>TRDJ1|.|.|TRDV3
TGTGCCTTTAGTCCGTGGGCACTGGGACACACCGATAAACTCATCTTT
CAFSPWALGHTDKLIF
>TRDJ1|few|.|TRDV1
TGTGCTCTTGGGGAAAGGGTGCAGCCTTCCTACGTCTGGGGGATCGGGTGCACCGATAAACTCATCTTT
CALGERVQPSYVWGIGCTDKLIF
>TRDJ1|.|TRDD3|TRDV3
TGTGCCCTAGCCCCGGTCCCGGTCGGGGACCGTGCTGGGGGACACCAGGGGATTAAACTCATCTTT
CALAPVPVGDRAGGHQGIKLIF
>TRDJ1|.|TRDD3|TRDV2
TGTGCCTGTGACACGAAGACCACTAGTTACTGGGGGACCGTCCTCACCGATAAACTCATCTTT
CACDTKTTSYWGTVLTDKLIF
>TRDJ2|few|TRDD2|TRDV3
TGTGCCTGTCGCTTCCTACGCACACAACTCTTCTTT
CACRFLRTQLFF
>TRDJ1|few|TRDD3|TRDV1
TGTGCTCTTGGGGAACTTATAGTCCCTCCTTGGTGTACTGGGGGACATAACACCGATAAACTCATCTTT
CALGELIVPPWCTGGHNTDKLIF
>TRDJ2|.|TRDD3|TRDV2
TGTGCCTGTGACACTCTGGGGGATACGACAGCACAACTCTTCTTT
CACDTLGDTTAQLFF
>TRDJ3|.|TRDD3|TRDV2
TGTGCCTGTGACAAACTGGGGGGTACCTCCTTGGACACCCGACAGATGTTTTTC
CACDKLGGTSLDTRQMFF
>TRDJ1|few|.|TRDV2
TGTGCCTGTGACAAGAGAGGGGGCCTTACGATAGTTTTCGATAAACTCATCTTT
CACDKRGGLTIVFDKLIF
>TRDJ3|.|TRDD3|TRDV2
TGTGCCTGTGACACTACTGTGGGATACGCAGAAACTAGGACCTGGGACACCCGACAGATGTTTTTC
CACDTTVGYAETRTWDTRQMFF
>TRDJ1|few|.|TRDV1
TGTGCTCTTGGGAGGGATTCGGGTTGGGGAACTCCTCACCCGTACACCGATAAACTCATCTTT
CALGRDSGWGTPHPYTDKLIF
>TRDJ3|.|.|TRDV2
TGTGCCTGTGACACTGGGGGCTCCTGGGACACCCGACAGATGTTTTTC
CACDTGGSWDTRQMFF
>TRDJ1|few|TRDD3|TRDV2
TGTGCCTGTGACAAAAGGGCAAAACTGGGGTCCACCGATAAACTCATCTTT
CACDKRAKLGSTDKLIF
>TRDJ4|.|TRDD3|TRDV2
TGTGCCTGTGACAGTATTGCTACTAGTGGCACGGGGGATTACACCAGAACCCTGATCTTT
CACDSIATSGTGDYTRTLIF
>TRDJ3|few|TRDD3|TRDV2
TGTGCCTGTGACACCTGGGGGATTTCGGGCTCCTGGGACACCCGACAGATGTTTTTC
CACDTWGISGSWDTRQMFF
>TRDJ1|.|TRDD3|TRDV3
TGTGCCTTTATCTACGGGGGATACTTGACTAACACCGATAAACTCATCTTT
CAFIYGGYLTNTDKLIF